The TCR beta chain under discussion was sequenced for a study of blood T cell repertoires in COVID-19. At the level of the study: Some COVID-19 samples were acute and others convalescent; all came from the United States, Italy and Spain. PBMCs, B-cell-depleted T cells, or T cells provided the cDNA or gDNA that made up the material.

The ends lost 0 bases at V and 8 bases at J; junction bases unmatched: 7. Germline CDR1 SNHLY, CDR2 FYNNEI. The CDR3 spans 15 residues. Profiling relied on immunoSEQ multiplex PCR, and the TCRdb table lists in-frame clones only, not all of them. Among around 300,000 clones listed, almost 90% were seen once. Enrollment of patients from Seattle took place during active infection, with longitudinal follow-up. Sequenced material: peripheral blood. The chain couples TRBV2 to TRBJ1-1; 9 nucleotides match TRBD1. The receptor was isolated from a woman younger than 45 with COVID-19, enrolled during active disease. The chain's CDR3 is CASSEAPGQGAEAFF. For the CDR3, the DNA is TGTGCCAGCAGTGAAGCCCCGGGACAGGGAGCCGAAGCTTTCTTT.